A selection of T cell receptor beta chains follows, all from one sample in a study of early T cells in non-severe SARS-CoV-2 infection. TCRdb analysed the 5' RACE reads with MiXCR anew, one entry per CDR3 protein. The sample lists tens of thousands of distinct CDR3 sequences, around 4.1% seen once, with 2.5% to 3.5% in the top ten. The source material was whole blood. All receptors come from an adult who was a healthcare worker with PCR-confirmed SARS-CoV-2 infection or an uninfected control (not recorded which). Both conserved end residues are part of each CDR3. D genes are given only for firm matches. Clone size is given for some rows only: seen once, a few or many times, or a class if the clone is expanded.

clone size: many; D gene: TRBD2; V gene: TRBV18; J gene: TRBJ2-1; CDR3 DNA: TGTGCCAGCTCACCACCACTAGCGGGGGGCCGAAGGGGTGAGCAGTTCTTC; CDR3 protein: CASSPPLAGGRRGEQFF
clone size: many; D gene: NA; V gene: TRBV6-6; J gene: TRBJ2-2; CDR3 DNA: TGTGCCAGCTGGCGGGGCACCGGGGAGCTGTTTTTT; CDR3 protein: CASWRGTGELFF
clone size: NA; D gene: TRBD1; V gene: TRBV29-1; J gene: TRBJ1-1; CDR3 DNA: TGCAGCTCCGACGGGGACAGGGTTGGAGTAGCTTTCTTT; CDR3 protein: CSSDGDRVGVAFF
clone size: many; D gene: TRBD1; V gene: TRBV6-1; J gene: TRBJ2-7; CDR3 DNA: TGTGCCAGCAGCGTCCAACAGGGGCGGTACGAGCAGTACTTC; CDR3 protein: CASSVQQGRYEQYF
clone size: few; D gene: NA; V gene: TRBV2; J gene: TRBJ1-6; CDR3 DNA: TGTGCCAGCAGCGGGCCGGGGGGTTTACCCCTCCACTTT; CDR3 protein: CASSGPGGLPLHF
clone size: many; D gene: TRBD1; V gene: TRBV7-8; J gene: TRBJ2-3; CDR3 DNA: TGTGCCAGCAGCCCGCGGACAGGGACGCTCACAGATACGCAGTATTTT; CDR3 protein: CASSPRTGTLTDTQYF
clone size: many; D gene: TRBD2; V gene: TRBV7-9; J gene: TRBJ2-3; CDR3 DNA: TGTGCCAGCAGCTTAGCAGCGGGATACACAGATACGCAGTATTTT; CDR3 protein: CASSLAAGYTDTQYF
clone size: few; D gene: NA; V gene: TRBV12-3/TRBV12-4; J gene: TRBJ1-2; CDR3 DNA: TGTGCCAGCACCGACAGAGGAATTAACTATGGCTACACCTTC; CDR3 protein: CASTDRGINYGYTF
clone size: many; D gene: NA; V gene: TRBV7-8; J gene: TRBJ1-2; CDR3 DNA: TGTGCCAGCAGTAGTGGGGGGCTTGGCTACACCTTC; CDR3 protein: CASSSGGLGYTF
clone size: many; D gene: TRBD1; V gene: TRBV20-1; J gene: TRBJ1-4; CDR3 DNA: TGCAGTGCTAGAGGAAGACAGGGGGCCGGCGAAAAACTGTTTTTT; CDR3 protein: CSARGRQGAGEKLFF
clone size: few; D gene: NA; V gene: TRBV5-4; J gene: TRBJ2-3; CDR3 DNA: TGTGCCAGCAGCCAGGACCAAAAAAACCTCCGAGGGCGCACAGATACGCAGTATTTT; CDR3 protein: CASSQDQKNLRGRTDTQYF
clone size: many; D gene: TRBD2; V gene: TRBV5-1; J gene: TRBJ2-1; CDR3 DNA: TGCGCCAGCAGCTTGGTTGGCGGGAGCTACAATGAGCAGTTCTTC; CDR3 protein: CASSLVGGSYNEQFF
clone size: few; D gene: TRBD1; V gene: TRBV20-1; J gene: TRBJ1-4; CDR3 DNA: TGCAGTGCTATAGGACAGGGGGTTGAAAAACTGTTTTTT; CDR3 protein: CSAIGQGVEKLFF
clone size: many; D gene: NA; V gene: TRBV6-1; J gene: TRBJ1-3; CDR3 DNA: TGTGCCAGCAGTGACCCAACGGGATCCTTCTCTGGAAACACCATATATTTT; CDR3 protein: CASSDPTGSFSGNTIYF
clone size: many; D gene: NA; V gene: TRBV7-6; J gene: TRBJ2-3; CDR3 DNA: TGTGCCAGCAGCTTACTGCAGACAGATACGCAGTATTTT; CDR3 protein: CASSLLQTDTQYF
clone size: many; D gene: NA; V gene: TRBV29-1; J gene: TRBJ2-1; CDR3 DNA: TGCAGCGTGAGGCCGTACAATGAGCAGTTCTTC; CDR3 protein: CSVRPYNEQFF
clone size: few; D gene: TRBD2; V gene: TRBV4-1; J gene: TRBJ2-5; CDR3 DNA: TGCGCCAGCAGCCGGCAAATAGCGGGGGGGTACCAAGAGACCCAGTACTTC; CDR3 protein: CASSRQIAGGYQETQYF
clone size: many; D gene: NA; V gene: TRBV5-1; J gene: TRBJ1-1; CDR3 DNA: TGCGCCAGCGGACCGGGGGGACCAGGCGTAAACACTGAAGCTTTCTTT; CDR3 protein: CASGPGGPGVNTEAFF
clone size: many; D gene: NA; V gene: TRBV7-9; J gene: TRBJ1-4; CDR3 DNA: TGTGCCAGCAGCTTAACTAGACAGCCTGAAAAACTGTTTTTT; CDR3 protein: CASSLTRQPEKLFF
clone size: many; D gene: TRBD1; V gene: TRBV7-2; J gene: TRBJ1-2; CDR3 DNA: TGTGCCAGCAGCTCCCAGACAGGGGGCTATGGCTACACCTTC; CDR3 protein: CASSSQTGGYGYTF
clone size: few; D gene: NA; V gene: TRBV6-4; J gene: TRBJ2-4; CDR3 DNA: TGTGCCAGCAGTCCTCAGGGAGGGGGCATTCAGTACTTC; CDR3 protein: CASSPQGGGIQYF
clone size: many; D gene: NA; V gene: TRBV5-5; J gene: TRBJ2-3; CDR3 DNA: TGTGCCAGCAGCTTACCGGGGGGCCTCACAGATACGCAGTATTTT; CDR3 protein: CASSLPGGLTDTQYF
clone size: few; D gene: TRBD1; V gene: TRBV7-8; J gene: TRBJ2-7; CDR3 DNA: TGTGCCAGCAGCTCCGGGACAGGGGACCCCTACGAGCAGTACTTC; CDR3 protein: CASSSGTGDPYEQYF
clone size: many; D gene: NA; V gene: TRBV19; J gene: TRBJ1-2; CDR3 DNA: TGTGCCAGTAGTATATCGATTAGGGCTGCTGGCTACACCTTC; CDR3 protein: CASSISIRAAGYTF
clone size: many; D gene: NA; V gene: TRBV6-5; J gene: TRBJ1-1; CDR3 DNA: TGTGCCAGCAGCCCCCCCGGGCGTGAAGCTTTCTTT; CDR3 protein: CASSPPGREAFF
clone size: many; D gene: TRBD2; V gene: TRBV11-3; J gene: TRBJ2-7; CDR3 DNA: TGTGCCAGCAGCTTATCCGGGCCGGCTAGCGGGGCCTACGAGCAGTACTTC; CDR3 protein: CASSLSGPASGAYEQYF
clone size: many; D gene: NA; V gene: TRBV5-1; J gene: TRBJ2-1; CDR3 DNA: TGCGCCAGCAGCCCATACAGCTCCTACAATGAGCAGTTCTTC; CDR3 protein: CASSPYSSYNEQFF
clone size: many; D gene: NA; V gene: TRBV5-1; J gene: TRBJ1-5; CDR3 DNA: TGCGCCAGCAGCTCCGGGCTGGGGGGTCAGCCCCAGCATTTT; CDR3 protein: CASSSGLGGQPQHF
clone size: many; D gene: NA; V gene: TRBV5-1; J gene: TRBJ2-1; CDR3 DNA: TGCGCCAGCAGCTTGGGGGGGAGCCACAATGAGCAGTTCTTC; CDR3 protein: CASSLGGSHNEQFF
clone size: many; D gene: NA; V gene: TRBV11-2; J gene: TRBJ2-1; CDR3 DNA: TGTGCCAGCAGCCCCCTTGGGGGTTTCAATGAGCAGTTCTTC; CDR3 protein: CASSPLGGFNEQFF
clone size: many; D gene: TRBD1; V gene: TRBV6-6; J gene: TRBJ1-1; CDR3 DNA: TGTGCCAGCAGACCAACCCCGGACAGGGCCGCTGAAGCTTTCTTT; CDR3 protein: CASRPTPDRAAEAFF
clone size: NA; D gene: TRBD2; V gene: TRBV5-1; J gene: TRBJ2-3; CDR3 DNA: TGCGCCAGCGCCCTTTCGACGGGGGGGCATGTCACAGATACGCAGTATTTT; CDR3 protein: CASALSTGGHVTDTQYF
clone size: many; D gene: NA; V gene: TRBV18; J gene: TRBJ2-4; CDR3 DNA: TGTGCCAGCTCACAAAGCCCGGGGACGAACATTCAGTACTTC; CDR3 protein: CASSQSPGTNIQYF
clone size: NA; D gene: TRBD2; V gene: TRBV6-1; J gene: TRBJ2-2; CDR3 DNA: TGTGCCAGCGCGAGCGGGACTCACACCGGGGAGCTGTTTTTT; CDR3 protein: CASASGTHTGELFF
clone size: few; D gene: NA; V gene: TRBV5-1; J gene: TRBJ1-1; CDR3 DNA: TGCGCCAGCAGCTTGGGGAATAGGGAAGCTATGAACACTGAAGCTTTCTTT; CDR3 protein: CASSLGNREAMNTEAFF
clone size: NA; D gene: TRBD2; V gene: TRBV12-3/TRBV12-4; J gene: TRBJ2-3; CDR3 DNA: TGTGCCAACAGTGCGGGAGGAGGGGCAGATACGCAGTATTTT; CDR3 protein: CANSAGGGADTQYF
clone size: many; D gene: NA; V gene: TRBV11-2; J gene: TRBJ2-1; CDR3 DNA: TGTGCCAGCAGCCCACCCGGACAGTACAATGAGCAGTTCTTC; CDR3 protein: CASSPPGQYNEQFF
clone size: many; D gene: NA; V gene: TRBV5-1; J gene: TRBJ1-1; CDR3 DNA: TGCGCCAGCAGCTTGGGGGGCTTTCGGACTGAAGCTTTCTTT; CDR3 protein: CASSLGGFRTEAFF
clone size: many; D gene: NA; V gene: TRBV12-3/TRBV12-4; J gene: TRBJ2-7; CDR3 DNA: TGTGCCAGCAGTTTAGCTCCGGGGGGCGGATACGAGCAGTACTTC; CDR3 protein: CASSLAPGGGYEQYF
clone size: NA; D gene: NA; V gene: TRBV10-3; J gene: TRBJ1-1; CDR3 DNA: TGTGCCACGGGGGACACTGAAGCTTTCTTT; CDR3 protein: CATGDTEAFF
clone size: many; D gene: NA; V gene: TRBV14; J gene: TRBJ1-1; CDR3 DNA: TGTGCCAGCAGCCAGGGGGGGACTGAAGCTTTCTTT; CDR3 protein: CASSQGGTEAFF
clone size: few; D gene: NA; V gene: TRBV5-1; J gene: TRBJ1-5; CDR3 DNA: TGCGCCAGCAGCTTGTGGGGGGATAGCAATCAGCCCCAGCATTTT; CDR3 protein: CASSLWGDSNQPQHF
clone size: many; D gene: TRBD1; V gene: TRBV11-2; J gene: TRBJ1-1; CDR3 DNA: TGTGCCAGCAGCCGGACCGGGACAGATGAAGCTTTCTTT; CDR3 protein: CASSRTGTDEAFF
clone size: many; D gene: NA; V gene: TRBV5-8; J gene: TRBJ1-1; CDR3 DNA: TGTGCCAGCAGCGTCCGGGAGCCGGCCATGAACACTGAAGCTTTCTTT; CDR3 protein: CASSVREPAMNTEAFF
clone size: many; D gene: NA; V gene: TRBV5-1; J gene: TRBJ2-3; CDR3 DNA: TGCGCCAGCAGCTCCCCTCCGTTCACAGATACGCAGTATTTT; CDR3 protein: CASSSPPFTDTQYF
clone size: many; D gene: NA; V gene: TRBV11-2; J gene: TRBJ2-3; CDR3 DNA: TGTGCCAGCAGCCCACGCTCAGGTAGCCCAGATACGCAGTATTTT; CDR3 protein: CASSPRSGSPDTQYF
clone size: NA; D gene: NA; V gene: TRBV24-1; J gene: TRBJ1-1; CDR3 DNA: TGTGCCACCAGGGACGGGGGCACTGAAGCTTTCTTT; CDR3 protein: CATRDGGTEAFF
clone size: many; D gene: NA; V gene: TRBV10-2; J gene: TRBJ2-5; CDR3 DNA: TGCGCCAGCAGTGAAGCCACGCCGAGAGAGACCCAGTACTTC; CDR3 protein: CASSEATPRETQYF
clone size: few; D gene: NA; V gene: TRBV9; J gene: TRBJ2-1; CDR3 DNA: TGTGCCAGCAGCGTAGGGACGAATAATGAGCAGTTCTTC; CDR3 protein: CASSVGTNNEQFF
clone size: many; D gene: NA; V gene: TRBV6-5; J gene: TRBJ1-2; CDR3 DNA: TGTGCCAGCAGTTCACGCCGGGTCAGGAATGGCTACACCTTC; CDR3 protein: CASSSRRVRNGYTF
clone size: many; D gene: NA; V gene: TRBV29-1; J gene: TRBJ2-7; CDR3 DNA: TGCAGCGTGGCCCCTGAGGATGTCTACGAGCAGTACTTC; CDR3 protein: CSVAPEDVYEQYF
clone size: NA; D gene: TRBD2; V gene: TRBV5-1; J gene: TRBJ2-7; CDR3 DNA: TGCGCCAGCAGCTTGGCGACTAGCGGGAGGGCCAAGGCCGAGCAGTACTTC; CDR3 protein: CASSLATSGRAKAEQYF
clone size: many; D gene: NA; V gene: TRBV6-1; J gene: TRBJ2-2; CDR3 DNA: TGTGCCAGCAGTGTCCAGGTGAACACCGGGGAGCTGTTTTTT; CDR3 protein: CASSVQVNTGELFF
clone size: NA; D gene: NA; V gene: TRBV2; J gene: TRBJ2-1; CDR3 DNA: TGTGCCAGCAGTGAAGGGACAGCCAATGAGCAGTTCTTC; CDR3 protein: CASSEGTANEQFF
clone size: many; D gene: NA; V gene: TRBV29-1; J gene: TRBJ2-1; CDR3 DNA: TGCAGCGAGGAGGGGCAGGGTATCGGTGAGCAGTTCTTC; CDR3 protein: CSEEGQGIGEQFF
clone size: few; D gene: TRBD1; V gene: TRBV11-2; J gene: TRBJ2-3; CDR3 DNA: TGTGCCAGCAGCTTAACCGCTGTACAGCTGAGGACAGGGTATGACACAGATACGCAGTATTTT; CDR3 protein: CASSLTAVQLRTGYDTDTQYF
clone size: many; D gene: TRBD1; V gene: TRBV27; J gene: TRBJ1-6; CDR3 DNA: TGTGCCAGCAGTTTAACAGGGGGCAAGAATTCACCCCTCCACTTT; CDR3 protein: CASSLTGGKNSPLHF
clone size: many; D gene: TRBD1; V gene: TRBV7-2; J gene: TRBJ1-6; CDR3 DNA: TGTGCCAGCAGCTTAGGTGGCAGGGACAGTTCGAAGGCCCTCCACTTT; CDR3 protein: CASSLGGRDSSKALHF
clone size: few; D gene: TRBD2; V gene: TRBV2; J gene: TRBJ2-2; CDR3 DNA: TGTGCCACCCGGACTAGCGTCACCGGGGAGCTGTTTTTT; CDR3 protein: CATRTSVTGELFF